The 11 T cell receptor beta chains below were found in one sample sequenced in a study of regulatory T cells in long-lasting Graves disease. Through Arm-PCR of CDR3 regions and iRepertoire HTBI primers, TCR beta libraries were built. TCRdb recomputed calls from the multiplex PCR reads with MiXCR, one row per CDR3 protein. The table includes roughly 420,000 distinct CDR3 sequences, 11% to 15% detected once. Indicated time point: newly diagnosed GD, antithyroid drugs for less than 3 months. PBMCs provided the RNA from which the TCR library was made. These data also featured in a second study, about T cells in Graves' hyperthyroidism and ophthalmopathy.

The sample here was peripheral blood mononuclear cells (PBMCs), taken at new diagnosis, from a patient treated with antithyroid drugs. Receptors originate from a woman aged 45-65 years with Graves disease.

In this sample, this clonotype turned up a few times. The chain couples TRBV20-1 to TRBJ2-7; 10 bases match TRBD2. Unmatched junction bases numbered 3, after V lost 6 bases and J lost 1 base. CDR1 and CDR2 (germline): DFQATT, SNEGSKA (reference sequence). This CDR3 is built from 13 residues. CDR3 sequence (DNA): TGCAGTGCAGAACTAGCGGGATCCTACGAGCAGTACTTC. Its translation: CSAELAGSYEQYF.

This clonotype came up many times. The gene calls are TRBV14 and TRBJ2-1, with D possibly TRBD2 on 5 matching bases. Germline-derived CDR1 and CDR2 are SGHDN and FVKESK. V was clipped by 4 bases and J by 0 bases, with 10 bases between them. This CDR3 has 15 amino acids. The chain's CDR3 is CASSLGKSSYNEQFF. CDR3 in DNA: TGTGCCAGCAGCCTCGGGAAGAGCTCCTACAATGAGCAGTTCTTC.

As to this clonotype: Germline is not matched at one junction end, which may reflect a read error. The genes are TRBV20-1 and TRBJ2-2; 7 bases map to TRBD2. The CDR3 length is 18 residues. The germline gives CDR1 DFQATT, CDR2 SNEGSKA (reference sequence). The CDR3 protein is CSARVLAGPGANTGELFF. The DNA of the CDR3 is TGCAGTGCTAGAGTATTAGCGGGCCCCGGTGCGAACACCGGAGAGCTGTTTTTT.

CDR3 DNA: TGTGCCAGCTCACCAACTAGCGGGAGGGACCCCTACAATGAGCAGTTCTTC. Amino acid sequence: CASSPTSGRDPYNEQFF. The chain joins TRBV18 to TRBJ2-1; 13 bases align to TRBD2. The germline V gene encodes CDR1 KGHSH and CDR2 LQKENI. V was pared by 2 bases and J by 2 bases, with 3 bases of the junction left unmatched. This CDR3 comprises 17 residues.

The rearrangement joins TRBV6-5 to TRBJ1-5; D call uncertain. This CDR3 has 14 residues. The ends were cut back, 4 bases at V and 4 bases at J, with 11 bases in the middle. Germline-derived CDR1 and CDR2 are MNHEY and SVGAGI. The CDR3 loop is CASSSAPRNQPQHF. CDR3 in DNA: TGTGCCAGCAGTTCCGCCCCTCGTAATCAGCCCCAGCATTTT.

This clonotype was observed once. The rearrangement links TRBV5-4 to TRBJ2-4, with TRBD2 matching 7 bases. Looked up from germline, CDR1 is SGHNT and CDR2 is YYREEE (reference sequence). CDR3 size: 18 residues. Trimming at V came to 0 bases and at J to 2 bases, leaving 11 bases not matched to a gene. CDR3 amino acids: CASSLEGLQAVSKNIQYF. Written as DNA, the CDR3 is TGTGCCAGCAGCTTGGAGGGACTACAAGCTGTTTCCAAAAACATTCAGTACTTC.

This clonotype was found many times. V usage is TRBV2 and J usage is TRBJ2-1, with 7 bases aligning to TRBD2. CDR1 is SNHLY and CDR2 is FYNNEI in the germline V gene. The CDR3 is 11 amino acids. V lost 5 bases and J lost 15; bases outside the gene matches: 7. CDR3 region: CASSRRTSRFF. The CDR3 DNA sequence: TGTGCCAGCAGTAGACGGACTAGTCGGTTCTTC.

This clonotype was observed at least ten times. The chain joins TRBV20-1 to TRBJ2-7; 7 bases are shared with TRBD1. Looked up from germline, CDR1 is DFQATT and CDR2 is SNEGSKA (reference sequence). This CDR3 spans 16 amino acids. V lost 6 bases, J lost 6 bases, and 20 bases stayed unmatched. CDR3 sequence reads: CSASARQGPLLGEQYF. In nucleotides, the CDR3 is TGCAGTGCAAGTGCCAGACAGGGTCCCCTTTTGGGCGAGCAGTACTTC.

This chain joins TRBV12-3 or TRBV12-4 and TRBJ2-3; D gene ambiguous. The V and J ends lost 5 bases and 1 base respectively, with 19 bases between them. The CDR3 sequence is 17 residues long. The CDR3 is CASSPRFNGQGTDTQYF. As DNA, the CDR3 is TGTGCCAGCAGTCCCCGCTTCAACGGGCAGGGCACAGATACGCAGTATTTT.

This clonotype was counted ten times or more. The J gene is TRBJ2-1, the V gene TRBV10-1, with 7 bases that match TRBD2. Germline values: CDR1 WNHNN, CDR2 SYGVQD (reference sequence). V was pared by 0 bases and J by 3 bases, with 5 bases of the junction left unmatched. CDR3 size: 16 residues. The CDR3 region is CASSESASGYYNEQFF. DNA of the CDR3: TGCGCCAGCAGTGAGTCGGCTAGCGGTTACTACAATGAGCAGTTCTTC.

Note on this clonotype: A much larger clone lies one base from this, so it may be a read error. Because it lacks the conserved phenylalanine or tryptophan at the end, this CDR3 is likely a read error. This rearrangement joins TRBV28 to TRBJ1-5; D gene ambiguous. The germline V gene has CDR1 MDHEN and CDR2 SYDVKM. V dropped 1 base and J dropped 5 bases, with 9 bases sitting between them. The CDR3 is 14 amino acids. CDR3 in DNA: TGTGCCAGCAGTTTATCTGGGGTGGATCAGCCCCAGCATCTT. The encoded protein is CASSLSGVDQPQHL.